A single sample is the source of the 29 T cell receptor beta chains below, sequenced in a study of blood T cell repertoires in COVID-19. Method: immunoSEQ multiplex PCR; TCRdb's copy keeps in-frame clones and lacks some. Altogether about 200,000 clones are present, around 87% being singletons, with the ten largest covering about 6%. What was sequenced was peripheral blood. All receptors come from a man aged 60-69 years who had recovered from COVID-19.

J is TRBJ2-1 and V is TRBV19; 7 nucleotides line up with TRBD2. The CDR3 length is 16 residues. The V gene end was trimmed by 4 bases and the J gene end by 10 bases; junction bases not matched to a gene: 16. Per the germline V gene, CDR1 is LNHDA and CDR2 is SQIVND (reference sequence). In DNA form, the CDR3 reads TGTGCCAGTAGTAATTCCTTACGCGGGACTACGGGGGAGCAGTTCTTC. Its protein is CASSNSLRGTTGEQFF.

The J gene is TRBJ1-2, the V gene TRBV30; the D gene is possibly TRBD1 (5 bases). Trimming left V 3 bases short and J 4 bases short, with 12 bases between. Per the germline V gene, CDR1 is GTSNPN and CDR2 is SVGIG (reference sequence). This CDR3 is 13 amino acids long. For the CDR3, the DNA is TGTGCCTGGAGCACCGGGACTGGCTATGGCTACACCTTC. It is translated as CAWSTGTGYGYTF.

The chain carries TRBV7-9 and TRBJ2-5, with 8 bases that match TRBD1. This CDR3 contains 16 residues. V was clipped by 1 base and J by 4 bases; unmatched bases: 8. Germline assignment: CDR1 SEHNR and CDR2 FQNEAQ (reference sequence). This CDR3 reads CASSLESSGGGETQYF. The CDR3 coding sequence is TGTGCCAGCAGCTTAGAGTCGTCAGGGGGCGGAGAGACCCAGTACTTC. Full variable domain (remainder filled in from reference TRBV7-9 and TRBJ2-5): DTGVSQNPRHKITKRGQNVTFRCDPISEHNRLYWYRQTLGQGPEFLTYFQNEAQLEKSRLLSDRFSAERPKGSFSTLEIQRTEQGDSAMYLCASSLESSGGGETQYFGPGTRLLVL.

The chain uses TRBV13 and TRBJ2-7, with TRBD2 matching over 13 bases. This CDR3 has 16 amino acids. V was pared by 5 bases and J by 5 bases, with 9 bases of the junction left unmatched. Looked up from germline, CDR1 is PRHDT and CDR2 is FYEKMQ (reference sequence). CDR3 DNA: TGTGCCAGCAGCACCCGGACTAGCGGGAGTGTCAACGAGCAGTACTTC. It codes for CASSTRTSGSVNEQYF.

The chain is built from TRBV6-5 and TRBJ1-1; D perhaps matches TRBD1 (6 bases). Germline CDR1 reads MNHEY; CDR2 reads SVGAGI. Deletions cut 5 bases from V and 11 bases from J, with 15 bases between. The CDR3 length is 12 residues. In nucleotides, the CDR3 is TGTGCCAGCAGTACGGACAGAAGGAGGGCTTTCTTT. Translation gives CASSTDRRRAFF.

The chain combines TRBV6-5 with TRBJ1-5; D might be TRBD1 (6 bases). This CDR3 has 15 residues. Germline assignment: CDR1 MNHEY and CDR2 SVGAGI. V was pared by 6 bases and J by 4 bases, with 16 bases between. The DNA of the CDR3 is TGTGCCAGCAGAGTAGACAGGCTCCCTAATCAGCCCCAGCATTTT. Protein: CASRVDRLPNQPQHF.

This clone has at least ten counts. This chain connects TRBV2 to TRBJ1-1; maybe TRBD1 (5 bases). V lost 1 base and J 5 bases, leaving 11 bases between the germline ends. Looked up from germline, CDR1 is SNHLY and CDR2 is FYNNEI. The CDR3 consists of 14 residues. The CDR3, as DNA: TGTGCCAGCAGTGAAGGGTTCAGGGTAACTGAAGCTTTCTTT. It specifies CASSEGFRVTEAFF.

The chain uses TRBV27 and TRBJ2-7; D call uncertain. CDR3 length equals 13 residues. The ends were cut back, 8 bases at V and 3 bases at J, with 14 bases in the middle. In germline, CDR1 is MNHEY, CDR2 SMNVEV (reference sequence). The CDR3 bases are TGTGCCAGCGAGCACCGGAGCGACTACGAGCAGTACTTC. Protein: CASEHRSDYEQYF.

The chain has TRBV6-4 and TRBJ1-1; D is uncertain. V lost 6 bases to trimming and J lost 1 base, with 12 bases between them. The CDR3 is 14 amino acids. CDR1 MRHNA and CDR2 SNTAGT come from the germline V gene. This CDR3 reads CASSPERRNTEAFF. The CDR3, as DNA: TGTGCCAGCAGCCCCGAGAGGAGGAACACTGAAGCTTTCTTT.

This chain uses TRBV7-9 with TRBJ2-1; D is perhaps TRBD2 (6 bases). The CDR3 length is 17 residues. Germline V gene lookup returns CDR1 SEHNR and CDR2 FQNEAQ (reference sequence). The V end lost 2 bases, the J end lost 0 bases, and 14 bases lay between the germline ends. DNA for the CDR3: TGTGCCAGCAGCTTAAGTAGAGCGACTAGCTCCTACAATGAGCAGTTCTTC. It yields the protein CASSLSRATSSYNEQFF.

This clone was seen once. The V gene is TRBV10-3, the J gene TRBJ1-2, with 9 bases aligning to TRBD1. This CDR3 region has 15 residues. Losses at the gene ends were 6 bases for V and 5 bases for J; bases not matched to a gene: 10. The germline V gene encodes CDR1 ENHRY and CDR2 SYGVKD. The CDR3 sequence is CAIRDRQGVTYGYTF. Written as DNA, the CDR3 is TGTGCCATCAGGGACCGACAGGGGGTTACGTATGGCTACACCTTC.

The V call is TRBV7-8, the J call TRBJ2-3; 8 nucleotides line up with TRBD2. Losses at the gene ends were 4 bases for V and 4 bases for J; bases not matched to a gene: 4. The CDR3 length is 14 residues. CDR1 SGHVS and CDR2 FQNEAQ come from the germline V gene. DNA for the CDR3: TGTGCCAGCAGCTCAGAGCGGGGGTCAGATACGCAGTATTTT. Protein sequence: CASSSERGSDTQYF.

The chain carries TRBV5-5 and TRBJ2-2, with D maybe TRBD2 (6 bases). The CDR3 covers 12 residues. The V and J ends lost 5 bases and 5 bases respectively, with 7 bases between them. CDR1 is SGHKS, CDR2 YYEKEE, per germline (reference sequence). The CDR3 spells CASREGTGELFF. CDR3 bases: TGTGCCAGCAGGGAGGGAACCGGGGAGCTGTTTTTT.

V gene TRBV5-8 combines with J gene TRBJ2-6; D unclear. Germline assignment: CDR1 SGHTS and CDR2 YDEGEE. CDR3 length: 15 amino acids. V was cut by 3 bases and J by 0 bases, with 7 bases left in between. The CDR3 DNA sequence: TGTGCCAGCAGCTCTACGGGCTCTGGGGCCAACGTCCTGACTTTC. This encodes CASSSTGSGANVLTF.

This clone is a singleton in its sample. This chain links TRBV28 with TRBJ1-6; 8 bases are a match to TRBD1. The CDR3 consists of 16 residues. CDR1 and CDR2 from the germline V gene are MDHEN and SYDVKM. The V segment lost 11 bases and the J segment 3 bases; nucleotides outside the gene matches: 12. The CDR3, as DNA: TGTGCCGGAAGGACAGGGAAGCGCCTCTATAATTCACCCCTCCACTTT. Its protein product is CAGRTGKRLYNSPLHF. Drawing the rest from reference TRBV28 and TRBJ1-6, the complete variable domain is DVKVTQSSRYLVKRTGEKVFLECVQDMDHENMFWYRQDPGLGLRLIYFSYDVKMKEKGDIPEGYSVSREKKERFSLILESASTNQTSMYLCAGRTGKRLYNSPLHFGNGTRLTVT.

CDR3 loop: CASSSLTSPETQYF. The CDR3 region has the DNA TGTGCCAGCAGCTCCTTGACTAGCCCAGAGACCCAGTACTTC. This sequence joins TRBV11-2 and TRBJ2-5, with 7 bases lining up with TRBD2. From germline, CDR1 is SGHAT and CDR2 FQNNGV. V shed 4 bases and J 4 bases; nucleotides not matched to a gene: 6. The CDR3 loop spans 14 amino acids.

The chain uses TRBV7-2 and TRBJ2-3; no firm D call. Looked up from germline, CDR1 is SGHTA and CDR2 is FQGNSA. The CDR3 length is 15 residues. V lost 1 base and J 2 bases, leaving 10 bases between the germline ends. In DNA form, the CDR3 reads TGTGCCAGCAGCTTAGTAGTCGCTGTCACAGATACGCAGTATTTT. It encodes CASSLVVAVTDTQYF.

A single count supports this clone. This chain joins TRBV30 and TRBJ1-3; 9 bases align to TRBD1. The junction had 6 bases not matched to a gene; V was cut back by 0 bases and J by 6 bases. The CDR3 contains 15 residues. Germline V gene sequence: CDR1 GTSNPN, CDR2 SVGIG (reference sequence). This CDR3 reads CAWSVHRTGANTIYF. The CDR3 nucleotides are TGTGCCTGGAGTGTACACAGGACAGGGGCAAACACCATATATTTT.

The gene calls are TRBV7-3 and TRBJ2-7; D is unresolved. CDR1 SGHTA and CDR2 FQGTGA come from the germline V gene. V was pared by 2 bases and J by 3 bases, with 2 bases between. This CDR3 region has 11 residues. This chain's CDR3 is CASSLRYEQYF. For the CDR3, the DNA is TGTGCCAGCAGCTTACGCTACGAGCAGTACTTC.

The chain recombines TRBV19 with TRBJ1-5; 7 bases are a match to TRBD1. This CDR3 has 17 amino acids. In germline, CDR1 is LNHDA, CDR2 SQIVND (reference sequence). The V and J ends lost 2 bases and 6 bases, in that order; junction bases with no gene match: 13. For the CDR3, the DNA is TGTGCCAGTAGTATAAGTGTGGGCGCAGGGGGATTTCAGCCCCAGCATTTT. Amino acid sequence: CASSISVGAGGFQPQHF.

This chain joins TRBV18 and TRBJ1-3; D is ambiguous. V lost 8 bases and J 0 bases, leaving 8 bases between the germline ends. The CDR3 loop spans 13 amino acids. The germline V gene encodes CDR1 KGHSH and CDR2 LQKENI. CDR3 protein: CASAASSGNTIYF. CDR3 nucleotide sequence: TGTGCCAGCGCGGCTAGCTCTGGAAACACCATATATTTT.

V usage is TRBV11-1 and J usage is TRBJ1-1; D is undetermined. There are 14 residues in the CDR3. Germline V gene data show CDR1 as SGHAT and CDR2 as FQDESV (reference sequence). Trimming removed 5 bases at V and 1 base at J, with 11 bases between. For the CDR3, the DNA is TGTGCCAGCAGCGCTTGGCGGGGGAACACTGAAGCTTTCTTT. Its protein is CASSAWRGNTEAFF.

The sample holds many counts of this clone. The rearrangement joins TRBV11-2 to TRBJ1-3; 11 nucleotides line up with TRBD1. V dropped 5 bases and J dropped 4; count of bases not matched to a gene: 13. Germline CDR1 is SGHAT and CDR2 is FQNNGV. This CDR3 is 18 amino acids long. The chain's CDR3 is CASSKGTGGQIGGNTIYF. The CDR3 nucleotides are TGTGCCAGCAGCAAAGGGACAGGGGGTCAAATAGGAGGAAACACCATATATTTT.

This clone was detected only once. The DNA of the CDR3 is TGCGCCAGCATGGCTAGCGGGATAAACAATGAGCAGTTCTTC. It codes for CASMASGINNEQFF. The J gene is TRBJ2-1, the V gene TRBV10-2; TRBD2 matches 9 bases. Looked up from germline, CDR1 is WSHSY and CDR2 is SAAADI. J lost 5 bases, V lost 7 bases, and 6 bases had no gene match. The CDR3 spans 14 residues.

This rearrangement joins TRBV7-3 to TRBJ2-1, with 10 bases lining up with TRBD1. Germline V gene data show CDR1 as SGHTA and CDR2 as FQGTGA. The CDR3 loop spans 18 amino acids. V shed 5 bases and J 6 bases; nucleotides not matched to a gene: 16. CDR3 sequence reads: CASSRQGAGAGEINEQFF. The CDR3 nucleotides read TGTGCCAGCAGCAGACAGGGGGCAGGAGCGGGAGAGATCAATGAGCAGTTCTTC. The full variable domain, with the rest looked up from reference TRBV7-3 and TRBJ2-1, is GAGVSQTPSNKVTEKGKYVELRCDPISGHTALYWYRQSLGQGPEFLIYFQGTGAADDSGLPNDRFFAVRPEGSVSTLKIQRTERGDSAVYLCASSRQGAGAGEINEQFFGPGTRLTVL.

This CDR3 reads CASRRQGRLDYGYTF. CDR3 in DNA: TGTGCCAGTAGACGACAGGGGCGCCTGGACTATGGCTACACCTTC. The V call is TRBV19, the J call TRBJ1-2; 8 bases are shared with TRBD1. The CDR3 is made up of 15 amino acids. The ends lost 6 bases at V and 3 bases at J; junction bases unmatched: 9. Per the germline V gene, CDR1 is LNHDA and CDR2 is SQIVND (reference sequence).

The J gene is TRBJ1-3, the V gene TRBV5-1; tentative D call: TRBD1 (6 bases). The V gene's germline CDR1 is SGHRS and CDR2 YFSETQ. Trimming shortened V by 4 bases and J by 0 bases, and 17 bases separated the two germline ends. CDR3 size: 17 residues. As DNA, the CDR3 is TGCGCCAGCAGCGCCGGTCTCAGGGGCCTCTCTGGAAACACCATATATTTT. Protein sequence: CASSAGLRGLSGNTIYF.

This clone was seen just once. The chain joins TRBV27 to TRBJ2-7; 12 positions match TRBD2. CDR3 length: 15 residues. Per germline, CDR1 MNHEY and CDR2 SMNVEV (reference sequence). The V gene end was trimmed by 4 bases and the J gene end by 4 bases; junction bases not matched to a gene: 5. The CDR3 sequence: CASSSAGTSGYEQYF. Here the CDR3 DNA reads TGTGCCAGCAGTTCCGCCGGGACTAGCGGGTACGAGCAGTACTTC.

The chain has TRBV5-1 and TRBJ2-7; 10 nucleotides line up with TRBD2. Germline V gene lookup returns CDR1 SGHRS and CDR2 YFSETQ. The trim removed 3 bases at V and 2 bases at J, leaving 8 bases unmatched. The CDR3 runs to 16 residues. The CDR3 spells CASSSLAGDLPYEQYF. DNA of the CDR3: TGCGCCAGCAGCTCCCTAGCGGGAGACTTACCCTACGAGCAGTACTTC.